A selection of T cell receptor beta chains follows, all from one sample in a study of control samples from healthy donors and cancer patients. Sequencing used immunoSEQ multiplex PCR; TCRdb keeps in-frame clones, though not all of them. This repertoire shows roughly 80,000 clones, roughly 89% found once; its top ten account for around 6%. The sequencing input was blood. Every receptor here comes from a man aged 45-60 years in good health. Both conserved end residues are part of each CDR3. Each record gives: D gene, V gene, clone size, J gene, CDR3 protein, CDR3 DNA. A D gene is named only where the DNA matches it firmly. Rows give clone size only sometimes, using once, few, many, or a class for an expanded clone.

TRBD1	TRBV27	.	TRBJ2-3	CASSDWDQGADTQYF	TGTGCCAGCAGTGATTGGGACCAGGGGGCAGATACGCAGTATTTT
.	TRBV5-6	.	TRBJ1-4	CASSTLIRGDNEKLFF	TGTGCCAGCAGCACGCTAATTAGAGGGGATAATGAAAAACTGTTTTTT
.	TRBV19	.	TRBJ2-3	CASSMRRSTDTQYF	TGTGCCAGTAGTATGAGGCGGAGCACAGATACGCAGTATTTT
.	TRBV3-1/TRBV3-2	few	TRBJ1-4	CASSQLEKLFF	TGTGCCAGCAGCCAACTCGAAAAACTGTTTTTT
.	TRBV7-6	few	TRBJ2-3	CASSLAELDTDTQYF	TGTGCCAGCAGCTTAGCAGAACTAGACACAGATACGCAGTATTTT
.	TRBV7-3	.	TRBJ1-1	CASSLTGTGEAFF	TGTGCCAGCAGCTTAACAGGGACGGGTGAAGCTTTCTTT
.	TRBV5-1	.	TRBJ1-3	CASSFFLTGSGNTIYF	TGCGCCAGCAGCTTCTTTTTGACCGGTAGTGGAAACACCATATATTTT
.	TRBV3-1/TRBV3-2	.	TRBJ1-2	CASSQGTTNYGYTF	TGTGCCAGCAGCCAAGGGACGACCAACTATGGCTACACCTTC
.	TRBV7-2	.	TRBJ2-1	CASSSSTSEQFF	TGTGCCAGCAGCTCCTCGACTAGTGAGCAGTTCTTC
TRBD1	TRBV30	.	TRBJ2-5	CAWSLPRDRGETQYF	TGTGCCTGGAGTCTACCACGGGACAGGGGAGAGACCCAGTACTTC
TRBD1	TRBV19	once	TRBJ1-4	CASGFPGQFNEKLFF	TGTGCCAGCGGGTTTCCGGGACAGTTTAATGAAAAACTGTTTTTT
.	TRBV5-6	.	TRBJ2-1	CASSLEVGGAPNEQFF	TGTGCCAGCAGCTTGGAAGTAGGGGGAGCCCCCAATGAGCAGTTCTTC
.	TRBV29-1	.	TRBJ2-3	CSVDPDSTDTQYF	TGCAGCGTTGATCCAGATAGCACAGATACGCAGTATTTT
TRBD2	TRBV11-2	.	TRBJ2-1	CASRLTSGGYNEQFF	TGTGCCAGCAGATTGACTAGCGGGGGCTACAATGAGCAGTTCTTC
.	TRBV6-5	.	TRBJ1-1	CASSYSFLTEAFF	TGTGCCAGCAGTTACTCGTTCTTAACTGAAGCTTTCTTT
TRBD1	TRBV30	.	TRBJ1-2	CAWSSSPGTGAGYTF	TGTGCCTGGAGTTCCTCTCCCGGGACAGGGGCTGGCTACACCTTC
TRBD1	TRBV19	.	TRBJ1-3	CASSRGQGVGNTIYF	TGTGCCAGTAGCAGAGGACAGGGGGTTGGAAACACCATATATTTT
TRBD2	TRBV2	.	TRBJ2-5	CASSAGRGGYQETQYF	TGTGCCAGCAGTGCAGGCCGGGGGGGGTACCAAGAGACCCAGTACTTC
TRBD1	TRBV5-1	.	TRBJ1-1	CASSLTPDRGDTEAFF	TGCGCCAGCAGCTTGACACCGGACAGGGGGGACACTGAAGCTTTCTTT
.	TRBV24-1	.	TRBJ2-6	CATSDRGSGANVLTF	TGTGCCACCAGTGATCGGGGGTCTGGGGCCAACGTCCTGACTTTC
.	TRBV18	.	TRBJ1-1	CASALGMNTEAFF	TGTGCCAGTGCTCTAGGCATGAACACTGAAGCTTTCTTT
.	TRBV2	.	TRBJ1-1	CASSDEAFF	TGTGCCAGCAGTGATGAAGCTTTCTTT
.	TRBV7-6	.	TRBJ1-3	CASSLARGNTIYF	TGTGCCAGCAGCTTAGCGAGGGGAAACACCATATATTTT
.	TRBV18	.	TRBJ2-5	CASSPQRETQYF	TGTGCCAGCTCACCACAACGGGAGACCCAGTACTTC
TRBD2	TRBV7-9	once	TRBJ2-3	CASRGTSPRTDTQYF	TGTGCCAGCAGGGGGACTAGCCCCCGCACAGATACGCAGTATTTT
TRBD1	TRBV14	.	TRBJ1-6	CASSLGAGGPPLHF	TGTGCCAGCAGTCTGGGGGCAGGGGGCCCACCCCTCCACTTT
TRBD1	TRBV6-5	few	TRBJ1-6	CAGTDLYNNSPLHF	TGTGCCGGGACAGATCTATATAATAATTCACCCCTCCACTTT
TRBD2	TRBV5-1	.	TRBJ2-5	CASSRRAGGPGETQYF	TGCGCCAGCAGTCGGAGAGCGGGGGGCCCCGGAGAGACCCAGTACTTC
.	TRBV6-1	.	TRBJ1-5	CASSEEAAYSNQPQHF	TGTGCCAGCAGTGAAGAGGCAGCTTATAGCAATCAGCCCCAGCATTTT
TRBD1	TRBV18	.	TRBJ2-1	CASSPLLTGTGLEQFF	TGTGCCAGCTCACCCCTTCTAACCGGGACAGGGCTTGAGCAGTTCTTC
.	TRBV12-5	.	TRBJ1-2	CASGSSWGNYGYTF	TGTGCTAGTGGTTCCTCATGGGGTAACTATGGCTACACCTTC
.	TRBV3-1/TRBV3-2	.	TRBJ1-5	CASSQRGSNQPQHF	TGTGCCAGCAGCCAAAGGGGAAGCAATCAGCCCCAGCATTTT
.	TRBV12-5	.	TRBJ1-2	CASGLPAIGGVTGYTF	TGTGCTAGTGGTTTGCCCGCTATAGGGGGGGTAACTGGCTACACCTTC
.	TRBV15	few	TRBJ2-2	CATSRSLQGRNTGELFF	TGTGCCACCAGCCGTAGCTTACAGGGTCGTAACACCGGGGAGCTGTTTTTT
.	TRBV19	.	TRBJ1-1	CASSILEQNTEAFF	TGTGCCAGTAGTATACTTGAGCAGAACACTGAAGCTTTCTTT
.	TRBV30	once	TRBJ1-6	CAWSSTAHNSPLHF	TGTGCCTGGAGTTCCACAGCTCATAATTCACCCCTCCACTTT
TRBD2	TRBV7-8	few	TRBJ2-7	CASSPEAGTRITEQYF	TGTGCCAGCAGCCCCGAGGCGGGGACTAGGATCACCGAGCAGTACTTC
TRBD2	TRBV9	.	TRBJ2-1	CASSVTEWSSGLNEQFF	TGTGCCAGCAGCGTAACTGAATGGTCTAGCGGGCTTAATGAGCAGTTCTTC
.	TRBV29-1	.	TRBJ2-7	CSVEDGSYEQYF	TGCAGCGTTGAAGACGGATCCTACGAGCAGTACTTC
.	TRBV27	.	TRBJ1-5	CASSAGYSNQPQHF	TGTGCCAGCAGCGCAGGGTATAGCAATCAGCCCCAGCATTTT
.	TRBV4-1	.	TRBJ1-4	CASSQEGDPNEKLFF	TGCGCCAGCAGCCAAGAAGGGGACCCTAATGAAAAACTGTTTTTT
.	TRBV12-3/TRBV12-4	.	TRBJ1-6	CASTLSNSPLHF	TGTGCCAGCACTCTCAGCAATTCACCCCTCCACTTT
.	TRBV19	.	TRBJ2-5	CASSTPERSETQYF	TGTGCCAGTAGTACGCCGGAGCGGTCGGAGACCCAGTACTTC
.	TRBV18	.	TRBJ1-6	CASSPNTGLGNSPLHF	TGTGCCAGCTCACCCAACACTGGCTTGGGGAATTCACCCCTCCACTTT
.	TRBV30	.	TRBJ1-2	CAWSAGVGGYTF	TGTGCCTGGAGTGCCGGGGTTGGGGGCTACACCTTC
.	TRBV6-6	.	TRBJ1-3	CASSYVASTQDTIYF	TGTGCCAGCAGTTACGTCGCCAGCACCCAGGACACCATATATTTT
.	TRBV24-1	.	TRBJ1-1	CATRWMDTEAFF	TGTGCCACCAGATGGATGGACACTGAAGCTTTCTTT
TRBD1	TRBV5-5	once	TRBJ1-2	CASSPDRGSNGYTF	TGTGCCAGCAGCCCTGACAGGGGGAGCAACGGCTACACCTTC
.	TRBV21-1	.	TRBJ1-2	CASRNRGDGYTF	TGTGCCAGCAGAAACAGGGGGGATGGCTACACCTTC
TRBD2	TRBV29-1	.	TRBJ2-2	CSVAWLAGTANTGELFF	TGCAGCGTTGCTTGGCTAGCGGGGACAGCGAACACCGGGGAGCTGTTTTTT
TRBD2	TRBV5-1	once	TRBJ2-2	CASTWTSGVGELFF	TGCGCCAGCACCTGGACTAGCGGGGTCGGGGAGCTGTTTTTT
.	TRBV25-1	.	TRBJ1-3	CASSYSTGNTIYF	TGTGCCAGCAGTTACTCTACTGGAAACACCATATATTTT